The next 13 T cell receptor beta chains were all read from a single sample in a study of blood T cell repertoires in COVID-19. The method was immunoSEQ multiplex PCR; TCRdb's version includes in-frame clones alone and lacks a portion of them. The data show around 220,000 clones, 86% seen once. Sequencing input: peripheral blood. The source of these receptors is a woman in her forties or fifties with acute or convalescent COVID-19.

The chain joins TRBV6-1 to TRBJ1-5; D is perhaps TRBD1 (6 bases). CDR3 length equals 13 residues. With 5 bases removed from V and 11 bases from J, the gap between germline ends came to 16 bases. The germline gives CDR1 MNHNS, CDR2 SASEGT. CDR3 in amino acids: CASSSTWDTAQHF. In DNA form, the CDR3 reads TGTGCCAGCAGTTCCACTTGGGACACCGCCCAGCATTTT.

This clone occurred once. DNA of the CDR3: TGTGCCAGCAGCTTATCCCCTAGCGGGAGTCTTATGAATACGCAGTATTTT. Protein product: CASSLSPSGSLMNTQYF. The chain recombines TRBV11-2 with TRBJ2-3; 10 positions match TRBD2. This CDR3 spans 17 amino acids. The germline V gene has CDR1 SGHAT and CDR2 FQNNGV. The trim removed 2 bases at V and 7 bases at J, leaving 12 bases unmatched.

The CDR3 DNA sequence: TGCGCCAGCAGCCCGGAGGGACTAGGGCCCGGTACGCAGTATTTT. Its translation is CASSPEGLGPGTQYF. The chain recombines TRBV5-1 with TRBJ2-3; TRBD2 matches 8 bases. Trimming at V came to 4 bases and at J to 8 bases, leaving 12 bases not matched to a gene. Germline assignment: CDR1 SGHRS and CDR2 YFSETQ. The CDR3 runs to 15 residues.

The genes are TRBV9 and TRBJ2-7; no clear D. In germline, CDR1 is SGDLS, CDR2 YYNGEE. V lost 4 bases, J lost 0 bases, and 8 bases lay in between. CDR3 size: 13 residues. CDR3 nucleotide sequence: TGTGCCAGCAGCCCCCGGTCCTCCTACGAGCAGTACTTC. Protein sequence: CASSPRSSYEQYF.

This sequence joins TRBV23-1 and TRBJ2-1; 11 bases are shared with TRBD1. TRBV23-1 has ORF status, its function being uncertain. V lost 2 bases to trimming and J lost 3 bases; unmatched junction nucleotides: 15. CDR3 length equals 20 residues. CDR3 amino acids: CASSQNSPDRGPRGYNEQFF. In DNA form, the CDR3 reads TGCGCCAGCAGTCAAAACTCCCCGGACAGGGGGCCAAGGGGCTACAATGAGCAGTTCTTC.

The gene calls are TRBV10-1 and TRBJ2-3; D perhaps matches TRBD1 (5 bases). The CDR3 length is 13 residues. Per the germline V gene, CDR1 is WNHNN and CDR2 is SYGVQD (reference sequence). Trimming removed 4 bases at V and 3 bases at J, with 8 bases between. The CDR3 loop reads CASSAGLTDTQYF. The CDR3 DNA sequence: TGCGCCAGCAGTGCAGGGTTGACAGATACGCAGTATTTT.

The gene calls are TRBV10-2 and TRBJ1-5; D unresolved. The CDR3 contains 14 residues. V lost 8 bases, J lost 1 base, and 12 bases lay in between. In germline, CDR1 is WSHSY, CDR2 SAAADI. CDR3 region: CASRGERSNQPQHF. In DNA form, the CDR3 reads TGCGCCAGCCGCGGGGAGAGGAGCAATCAGCCCCAGCATTTT.

The chain uses TRBV11-3 and TRBJ2-7, with TRBD1 matching over 10 bases. The CDR3 contains 15 residues. V was pared by 1 base and J by 6 bases, with 6 bases of the junction left unmatched. In germline, CDR1 is SGHNT, CDR2 YENEEA. The CDR3 nucleotides are TGTGCCAGCAGCTTAGTTGGACAGGGGGAGAGCGAGCAGTACTTC. Translation: CASSLVGQGESEQYF.

This sequence joins TRBV4-3 and TRBJ2-2; a possible D gene is TRBD2 (6 bases). This CDR3 contains 14 residues. The germline CDR1 and CDR2 sequences are LGHNA and YSLEER. The V end was cut by 8 bases, the J end by 4 bases, with 14 bases between. Here the CDR3 DNA reads TGCGCCAGCCAAAGGGACTTTATCACCGGGGAGCTGTTTTTT. Protein: CASQRDFITGELFF.

The chain carries TRBV6-5 and TRBJ2-1; D perhaps matches TRBD1 (6 bases). Trimming cost V 6 bases and J 7 bases, with 13 bases left between them. Germline CDR1 and CDR2: MNHEY and SVGAGI. The CDR3 totals 13 residues. This chain's CDR3 is CASSPDRLNEQFF. CDR3 in DNA: TGTGCCAGCAGCCCGGACAGACTAAATGAGCAGTTCTTC.

This clone appeared a single time. The J gene is TRBJ1-2, the V gene TRBV3-1 (or the pseudogene TRBV3-2); no clear D gene. The CDR3 runs to 15 residues. Germline values: CDR1 LGHDT, CDR2 YNNKEL (reference sequence). Trimming took 1 base from V and 3 from J, leaving 12 bases between them. The CDR3 loop is CASSQVDGGYYGYTF. In DNA form, the CDR3 reads TGTGCCAGCAGCCAAGTTGATGGAGGGTACTATGGCTACACCTTC.

The chain combines TRBV19 with TRBJ1-3; no reliable D call. This CDR3 contains 14 residues. V was clipped by 1 base and J by 0 bases, with 4 bases between them. CDR1 is LNHDA, CDR2 SQIVND, per germline (reference sequence). CDR3 in DNA: TGTGCCAGTAGTATAGTGGCCTCTGGAAACACCATATATTTT. This translates into CASSIVASGNTIYF.

The V call is TRBV30, the J call TRBJ2-5; 13 bases are a match to TRBD2. Germline values: CDR1 GTSNPN, CDR2 SVGIG (reference sequence). V gave up 3 bases and J gave up 4 bases; unmatched junction bases: 2. The CDR3 length is 14 residues. The DNA of the CDR3 is TGTGCCTGGAGCCGACTAGCGGGAGGAGAGACCCAGTACTTC. It specifies CAWSRLAGGETQYF.